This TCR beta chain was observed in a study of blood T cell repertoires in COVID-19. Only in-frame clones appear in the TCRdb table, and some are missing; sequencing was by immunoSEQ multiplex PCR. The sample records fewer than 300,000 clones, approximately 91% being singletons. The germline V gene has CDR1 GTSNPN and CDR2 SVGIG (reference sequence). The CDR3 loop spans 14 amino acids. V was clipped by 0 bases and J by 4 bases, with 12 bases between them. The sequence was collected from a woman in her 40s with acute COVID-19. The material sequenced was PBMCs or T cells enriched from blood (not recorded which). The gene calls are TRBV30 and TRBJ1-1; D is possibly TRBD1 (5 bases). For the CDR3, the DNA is TGTGCCTGGAGTGTACTGGGGAGGGGCACTGAAGCTTTCTTT. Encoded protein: CAWSVLGRGTEAFF.